Listed below are T cell receptor beta chains from one sample, sequenced in a study of T cell responses to AZD1222 COVID-19 vaccine. Profiling relied on immunoSEQ multiplex PCR, and the TCRdb table lists in-frame clones only, not all of them. The table has roughly 150,000 clones, about 80% seen once; the top ten hold over 3.5%. Sequenced here: peripheral blood, sampled on day 0 of AZD1222 vaccination. These receptor sequences come from an adult in good health. The CDR3 runs from the conserved cysteine through the conserved F or W. The D gene is left open where the match is weak. The size field is filled for only some rows; it gives once, few, many or a size class.

TRBV30	-	-	TRBJ1-2	TGTGCCTGGAGTGTATCGAGAAAGGGAAACTATGGCTACACCTTC	CAWSVSRKGNYGYTF
TRBV6-5	TRBD2	-	TRBJ2-1	TGTGCCAGTCGTAGCGGGGTGGCCTACAATGAGCAGTTCTTC	CASRSGVAYNEQFF
TRBV28	-	once	TRBJ2-2	TGTGCCAGCAGCTTACGGATCTCGAACACCGGGGAGCTGTTTTTT	CASSLRISNTGELFF
TRBV24-1	-	-	TRBJ2-3	TGTGCCACCTCTCCCAGCAGGGGTGTCGCAGATACGCAGTATTTT	CATSPSRGVADTQYF
TRBV29-1	-	-	TRBJ1-1	TGCAGCGTCGATAGGGCAGGGGTGAATGCAGAAGCTTTCTTT	CSVDRAGVNAEAFF
TRBV27	TRBD1	once	TRBJ1-1	TGTGCCAGCAGTTTTTATGGGGCAGGGGGCGCGAACACTGAAGCTTTCTTT	CASSFYGAGGANTEAFF
TRBV19	TRBD1	-	TRBJ2-3	TGTGCCACCTCTCGTGGGACAGGGACAGATACGCAGTATTTT	CATSRGTGTDTQYF
TRBV18	-	-	TRBJ1-5	TGTGCCAGCTCAATAACAGGTGACAGCAATCAGCCCCAGCATTTT	CASSITGDSNQPQHF
TRBV28	TRBD2	few	TRBJ2-5	TGTGCCGGACGTAGGACTAGCGGGGGAGAGACCCAGTACTTC	CAGRRTSGGETQYF
TRBV30	-	-	TRBJ1-3	TGTGCCTGGAGACCGGGCCCTAAGCCCGGAAACACCATATATTTT	CAWRPGPKPGNTIYF
TRBV28	TRBD1	-	TRBJ1-2	TGTGCCAGCCAGACAGGGGGGGACCATGGCTACACCTTC	CASQTGGDHGYTF
TRBV28	-	-	TRBJ1-6	TGTGCCAGCAGTGGGGGGTCTTTTGCTTCACCCCTCCACTTT	CASSGGSFASPLHF
TRBV10-3	TRBD2	few	TRBJ2-1	TGTGCCTCCACTAGCGGGAGGGATAATGAGCAGTTCTTC	CASTSGRDNEQFF
TRBV5-1	-	-	TRBJ2-3	TGCGCCAGCAGCCTGGCAGGTGATCTCACAGATACGCAGTATTTT	CASSLAGDLTDTQYF
TRBV19	TRBD1	-	TRBJ1-5	TGTGCCAGTAGTGGGACAGGGGGTCCTCAGCCCCAGCATTTT	CASSGTGGPQPQHF
TRBV5-1	TRBD1	-	TRBJ1-2	TGCGCCAGCAGACCGACAGGGGCGGTCTATGGCTACACCTTC	CASRPTGAVYGYTF
TRBV28	TRBD1	-	TRBJ1-2	TGTGCCAGCAGTTCGGACAGGGGATTGGGGAACTATGGCTACACCTTC	CASSSDRGLGNYGYTF
TRBV7-8	-	-	TRBJ1-1	TGTGCCAGCAGCTTCGAAAGGACAGTCCTGAACACTGAAGCTTTCTTT	CASSFERTVLNTEAFF
TRBV3-1/TRBV3-2	TRBD1	-	TRBJ2-1	TGTGCCAGCAGCCTGACAGGGGTTGGATGGAATGAGCAGTTCTTC	CASSLTGVGWNEQFF
TRBV29-1	TRBD1	few	TRBJ2-7	TGCAGCGTTGAGGGACAGGGGAGCTTCTCCGAGCAGTACTTC	CSVEGQGSFSEQYF
TRBV28	-	few	TRBJ1-1	TGTGCCAGCAGCGGACACCAGAACACTGAAGCTTTCTTT	CASSGHQNTEAFF
TRBV5-1	-	few	TRBJ2-7	TGCGCCAGCAGCTTGAGGGGCGAGCAGTACTTC	CASSLRGEQYF
TRBV27	-	-	TRBJ1-6	TGTGCCAGCAGGGGGATGACACTGCATAATTCACCCCTCCACTTT	CASRGMTLHNSPLHF
TRBV3-1/TRBV3-2	-	-	TRBJ1-2	TGTGCCAGCAGCCAAAGGGTGGCAGGCGGTGGCTACACCTTC	CASSQRVAGGGYTF
TRBV6-5	TRBD1	-	TRBJ1-2	TGTGCCACCTACCGGGACAGGGGACCCGGCACCTTC	CATYRDRGPGTF
TRBV27	TRBD1	-	TRBJ1-1	TGTGCCAGCAGGAACGACCTCGACAGGGGGACTGAAGCTTTCTTT	CASRNDLDRGTEAFF
TRBV4-1	-	-	TRBJ2-2	TGCGCCAGCAGGCTAGAGACGAACACCGGGGAGCTGTTTTTT	CASRLETNTGELFF
TRBV6-1	-	-	TRBJ1-3	TGTGCCAGCAGTGACGAACCCCGGGGCACCATATATTTT	CASSDEPRGTIYF
TRBV9	-	-	TRBJ1-2	TGTGCCAGCAGCGTCGGGGGCAGGCTCCCGTCGGACTATGGCTACACCTTC	CASSVGGRLPSDYGYTF
TRBV4-1	-	-	TRBJ1-1	TGCGCCAGCAGCCAAGGATCCAGGGGATTTACTGAAGCTTTCTTT	CASSQGSRGFTEAFF
TRBV18	-	-	TRBJ2-3	TGTGCCAGCTCACCACCTACCTCCGAGGGGACAGATACGCAGTATTTT	CASSPPTSEGTDTQYF
TRBV5-5	-	-	TRBJ1-5	TGTGCCAGCAGCTTGGACGGATCCAATCAGCCCCAGCATTTT	CASSLDGSNQPQHF
TRBV2	-	-	TRBJ2-3	TGTGCCAGCAGTGTCGGGCAGATTACAGATACGCAGTATTTT	CASSVGQITDTQYF
TRBV14	-	-	TRBJ2-3	TGTGCCAGCAGCCAAGGGGGAACTACCACGGGTACGCAGTATTTT	CASSQGGTTTGTQYF
TRBV5-6	-	-	TRBJ1-6	TGTGCCAGCAGCCTTCCGGGACAAGGGGGACGGTCACCCCTCCACTTT	CASSLPGQGGRSPLHF
TRBV5-1	-	-	TRBJ1-1	TGCGCCAGCAGCTTTACGGACCGCACTGAAGCTTTCTTT	CASSFTDRTEAFF
TRBV4-2	TRBD2	few	TRBJ2-3	TGTGCCAGCAGCCCTCTAGCGGATCGCACAGATACGCAGTATTTT	CASSPLADRTDTQYF
TRBV11-1	-	-	TRBJ2-7	TGTGCCAGCAGCTTAGGCGCGGGGAGCTCCTACGAGCAGTACTTC	CASSLGAGSSYEQYF
TRBV7-3	-	-	TRBJ1-2	TGTGCCAGCAGTCGCCATTATGGCTACACCTTC	CASSRHYGYTF
TRBV18	-	once	TRBJ2-4	TGTGCCAGCTCTCCGAGTGCGGACATTCAGTACTTC	CASSPSADIQYF
TRBV15	-	few	TRBJ2-5	TGTGCCACCAGCAGAGATGGAGGGGCCGGGGAGACCCAGTACTTC	CATSRDGGAGETQYF
TRBV7-2	-	-	TRBJ1-5	TGTGCCAGCGGGACGTATAGCAATCAGCCCCAGCATTTT	CASGTYSNQPQHF
TRBV7-3	-	once	TRBJ1-1	TGTGCCAGCAGCTTAGGTCCTGGTAACACTGAAGCTTTCTTT	CASSLGPGNTEAFF
TRBV9	-	-	TRBJ1-6	TGTGCCAGCAGCCCTAAACCGGAGAGCTCCTATAATTCACCCCTCCACTTT	CASSPKPESSYNSPLHF
TRBV6-5	TRBD1	-	TRBJ2-3	TGTGCCAGCAGTCGGGACAGGGGCACAGATACGCAGTATTTT	CASSRDRGTDTQYF
TRBV5-1	-	-	TRBJ1-6	TGCGCCAGCAGCTTGGAACAGGGTGCGTCACCCCTCCACTTT	CASSLEQGASPLHF
TRBV5-6	-	-	TRBJ1-1	TGTGCCAGCAGCACTCCGGGCCAGGAGGTCTCTGAAGCTTTCTTT	CASSTPGQEVSEAFF
TRBV2	TRBD1	-	TRBJ2-3	TGTGCCAGCAGTGGGACCCAGGGACAGGATACGCAGTATTTT	CASSGTQGQDTQYF
TRBV5-1	TRBD1	once	TRBJ1-2	TGCGCCAGCAGCAGGGGGACAGGGGCGTCCTCCTCCGGCTACACCTTC	CASSRGTGASSSGYTF
TRBV29-1	-	-	TRBJ1-1	TGCAGCGTTGTCAGGCAGAACACTGAAGCTTTCTTT	CSVVRQNTEAFF
TRBV5-1	TRBD1	-	TRBJ1-1	TGCGCCAGCAGCTCATACGGACAGGGTAGCACTGAAGCTTTCTTT	CASSSYGQGSTEAFF
TRBV11-3	-	-	TRBJ1-1	TGTGCCAGCAGTTGGGGCTTTGGGACTGAAGCTTTCTTT	CASSWGFGTEAFF
TRBV2	-	-	TRBJ2-6	TGTGCCAGCAGTGAAGACGGGAGAGGGGCCAACGTCCTGACTTTC	CASSEDGRGANVLTF
TRBV2	-	-	TRBJ2-5	TGTGCCAGCAGTGAAGCCTCTTCCGGTAGCCTGGAGACCCAGTACTTC	CASSEASSGSLETQYF